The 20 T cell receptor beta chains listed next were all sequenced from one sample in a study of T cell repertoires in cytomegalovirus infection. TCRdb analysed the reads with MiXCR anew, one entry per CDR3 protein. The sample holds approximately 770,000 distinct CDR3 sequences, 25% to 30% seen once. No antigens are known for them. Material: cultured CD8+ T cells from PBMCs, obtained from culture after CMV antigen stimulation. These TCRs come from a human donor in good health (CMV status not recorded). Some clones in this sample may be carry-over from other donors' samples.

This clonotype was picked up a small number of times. This chain's CDR3 is CASSIWDEGNQPQHF. As DNA, the CDR3 is TGTGCCAGTAGTATTTGGGACGAGGGCAATCAGCCCCAGCATTTT. The chain couples TRBV19 to TRBJ1-5; the D gene is possibly TRBD1 (5 bases). There are 15 residues in the CDR3. V dropped 3 bases and J dropped 2 bases, with 11 bases sitting between them. The germline V gene has CDR1 LNHDA and CDR2 SQIVND (reference sequence).

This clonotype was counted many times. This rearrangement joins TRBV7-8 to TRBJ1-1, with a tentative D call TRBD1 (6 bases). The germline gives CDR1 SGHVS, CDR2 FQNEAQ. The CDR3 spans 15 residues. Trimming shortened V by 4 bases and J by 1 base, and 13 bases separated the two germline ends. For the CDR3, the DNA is TGTGCCAGCAGCTCAGGGGTGGGCGCGAACACTGAAGCTTTCTTT. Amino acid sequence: CASSSGVGANTEAFF.

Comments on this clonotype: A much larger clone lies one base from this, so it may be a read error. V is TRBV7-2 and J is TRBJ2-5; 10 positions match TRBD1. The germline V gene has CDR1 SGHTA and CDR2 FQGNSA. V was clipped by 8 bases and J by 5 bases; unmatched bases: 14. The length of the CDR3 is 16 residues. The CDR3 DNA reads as TGTGCCAGCGGCCCCCGACAGGGGGCGGGCCAGGAGACCCAGTACTTC. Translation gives CASGPRQGAGQETQYF. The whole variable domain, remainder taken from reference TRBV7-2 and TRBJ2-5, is GAGVSQSPSNKVTEKGKDVELRCDPISGHTALYWYRQSLGQGLEFLIYFQGNSAPDKSGLPSDRFSAERTGGSVSTLTIQRTQQEDSAVYLCASGPRQGAGQETQYFGPGTRLLVL.

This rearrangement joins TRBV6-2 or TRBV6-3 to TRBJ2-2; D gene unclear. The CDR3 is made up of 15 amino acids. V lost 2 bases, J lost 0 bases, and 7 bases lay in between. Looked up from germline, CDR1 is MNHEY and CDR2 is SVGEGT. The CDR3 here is CASSYPDANTGELFF. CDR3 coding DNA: TGTGCCAGCAGTTACCCCGATGCGAACACCGGGGAGCTGTTTTTT.

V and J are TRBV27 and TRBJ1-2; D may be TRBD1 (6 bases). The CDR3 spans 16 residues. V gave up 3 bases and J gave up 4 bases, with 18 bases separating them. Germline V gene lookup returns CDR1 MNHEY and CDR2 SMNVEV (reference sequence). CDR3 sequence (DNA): TGTGCCAGCAGTTTCCAGAGGGGGGGGATGGGCTATGGCTACACCTTC. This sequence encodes CASSFQRGGMGYGYTF.

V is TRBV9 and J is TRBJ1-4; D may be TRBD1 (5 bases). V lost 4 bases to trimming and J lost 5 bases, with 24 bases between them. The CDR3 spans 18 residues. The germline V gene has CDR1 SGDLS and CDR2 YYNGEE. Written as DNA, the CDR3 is TGTGCCAGCAGCCCCATCTCTTCGGTCTGGGACGAGAATGAAAAACTGTTTTTT. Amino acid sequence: CASSPISSVWDENEKLFF.

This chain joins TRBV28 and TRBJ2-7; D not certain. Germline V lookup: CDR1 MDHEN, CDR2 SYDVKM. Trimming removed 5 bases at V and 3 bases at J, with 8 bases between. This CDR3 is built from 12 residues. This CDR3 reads CASSPTLYEQYV. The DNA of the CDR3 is TGTGCCAGCAGTCCCACCCTCTACGAGCAGTACGTC.

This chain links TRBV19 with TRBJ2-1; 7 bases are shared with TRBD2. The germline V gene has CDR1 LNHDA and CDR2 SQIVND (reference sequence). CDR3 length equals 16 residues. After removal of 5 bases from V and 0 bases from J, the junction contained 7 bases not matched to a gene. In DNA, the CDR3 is TGTGCCAGTAGTCCGATGGGGGGGAGCTCCTACAATGAGCAGTTCTTC. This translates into CASSPMGGSSYNEQFF.

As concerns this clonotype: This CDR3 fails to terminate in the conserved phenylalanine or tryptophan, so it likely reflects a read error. The CDR3 region has the DNA TGTGCCAGCAGCCCTAGGGACAGGGGGTTTGCTGAAGCTTTCTTA. Its protein is CASSPRDRGFAEAFL. The chain carries TRBV7-3 and TRBJ1-1; 11 nucleotides match TRBD1. The CDR3 is 15 amino acids. With V trimmed by 5 bases and J by 6 bases, 8 bases remained unmatched. Germline CDR1 is SGHTA and CDR2 is FQGTGA.

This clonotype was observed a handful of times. This CDR3 is CASSQGFTSTDTQYF. Here the CDR3 DNA reads TGTGCCAGCAGTCAAGGTTTTACTAGCACAGATACGCAGTATTTT. This chain connects TRBV12-3 or TRBV12-4 to TRBJ2-3; D not certain. The CDR3 totals 15 residues. V dropped 5 bases and J dropped 0 bases, with 12 bases sitting between them.

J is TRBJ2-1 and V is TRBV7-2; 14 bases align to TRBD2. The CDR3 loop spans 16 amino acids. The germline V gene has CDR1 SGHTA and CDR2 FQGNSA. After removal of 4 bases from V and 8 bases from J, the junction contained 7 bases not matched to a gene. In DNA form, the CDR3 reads TGTGCCAGCAGCTCCGGGACTAGCGGGGGAGCGGATGAGCAGTTCTTC. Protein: CASSSGTSGGADEQFF.

This CDR3 reads CASIEGRTPTDTQYF. CDR3 in DNA: TGTGCCAGCATAGAGGGGCGGACTCCCACAGATACGCAGTATTTT. The rearrangement joins TRBV2 to TRBJ2-3; D might be TRBD1 or TRBD2, each matching 5 bases. The germline V gene encodes CDR1 SNHLY and CDR2 FYNNEI. The V end was cut by 7 bases, the J end by 2 bases, with 16 bases between. The CDR3 spans 15 residues. Full variable domain (missing parts from reference TRBV2 and TRBJ2-3): EPEVTQTPSHQVTQMGQEVILRCVPISNHLYFYWYRQILGQKVEFLVSFYNNEISEKSEIFDDQFSVERPDGSNFTLKIRSTKLEDSAMYFCASIEGRTPTDTQYFGPGTRLTVL.

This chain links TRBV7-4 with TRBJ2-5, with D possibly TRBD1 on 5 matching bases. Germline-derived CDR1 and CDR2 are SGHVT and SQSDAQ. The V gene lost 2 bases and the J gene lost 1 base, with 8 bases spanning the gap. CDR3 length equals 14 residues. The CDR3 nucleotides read TGTGCCAGCAGCTTATCAGGGCCCCAAGAGACCCAGTACTTC. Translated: CASSLSGPQETQYF.

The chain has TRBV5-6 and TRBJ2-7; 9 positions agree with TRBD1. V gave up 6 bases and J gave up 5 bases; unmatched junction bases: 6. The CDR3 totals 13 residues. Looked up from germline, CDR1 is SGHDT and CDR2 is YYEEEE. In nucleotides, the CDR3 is TGTGCCAGCAAGGGGGACAGGGATGACGAGCAGTACGTC. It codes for CASKGDRDDEQYV.

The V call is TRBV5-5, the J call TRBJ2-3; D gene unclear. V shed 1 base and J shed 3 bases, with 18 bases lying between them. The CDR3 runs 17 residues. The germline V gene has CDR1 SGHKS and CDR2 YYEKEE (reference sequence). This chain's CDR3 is CASSLIPEAELTDTQYF. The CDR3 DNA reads TGTGCCAGCAGCTTGATACCTGAGGCTGAATTAACAGATACGCAGTATTTT.

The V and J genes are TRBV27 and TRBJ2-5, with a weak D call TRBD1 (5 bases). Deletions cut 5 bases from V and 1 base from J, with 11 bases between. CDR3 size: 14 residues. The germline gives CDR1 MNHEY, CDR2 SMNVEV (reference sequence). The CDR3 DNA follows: TGTGCCAGCAGTGGCGACAGCTTCCAAGAGACCCAGTACTTC. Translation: CASSGDSFQETQYF.

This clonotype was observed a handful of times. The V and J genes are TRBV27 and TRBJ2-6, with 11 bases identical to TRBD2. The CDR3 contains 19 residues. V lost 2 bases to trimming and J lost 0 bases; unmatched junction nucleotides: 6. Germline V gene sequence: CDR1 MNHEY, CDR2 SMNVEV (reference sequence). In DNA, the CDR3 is TGTGCCAGCAGTTTAGTTCTAGCGGGGGGATACTCTGGGGCCAACGTCCTGACTTTC. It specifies CASSLVLAGGYSGANVLTF. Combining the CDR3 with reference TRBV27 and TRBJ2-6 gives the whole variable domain EAQVTQNPRYLITVTGKKLTVTCSQNMNHEYMSWYRQDPGLGLRQIYYSMNVEVTDKGDVPEGYKVSRKEKRNFPLILESPSPNQTSLYFCASSLVLAGGYSGANVLTFGAGSRLTVL.

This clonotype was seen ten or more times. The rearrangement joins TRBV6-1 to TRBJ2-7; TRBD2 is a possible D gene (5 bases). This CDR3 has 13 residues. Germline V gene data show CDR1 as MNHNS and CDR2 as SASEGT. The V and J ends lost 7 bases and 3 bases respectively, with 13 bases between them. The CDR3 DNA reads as TGTGCCAGCATTACCGGGAAGCGCTACGAGCAGTACTTC. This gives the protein CASITGKRYEQYF.

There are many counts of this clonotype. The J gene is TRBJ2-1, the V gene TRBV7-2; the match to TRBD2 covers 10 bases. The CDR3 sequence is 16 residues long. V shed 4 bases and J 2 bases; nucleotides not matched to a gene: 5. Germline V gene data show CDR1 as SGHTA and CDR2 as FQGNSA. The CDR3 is CASSSQRGGTYNEQFF. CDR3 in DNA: TGTGCCAGCAGCTCCCAGCGGGGGGGCACCTACAATGAGCAGTTCTTC.

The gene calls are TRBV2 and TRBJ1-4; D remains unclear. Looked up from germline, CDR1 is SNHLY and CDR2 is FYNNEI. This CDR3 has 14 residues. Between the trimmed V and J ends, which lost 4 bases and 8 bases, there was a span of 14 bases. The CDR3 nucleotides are TGTGCCAGCAGTGTCGTCCCGCGATCAGAAAAACTGTTTTTT. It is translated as CASSVVPRSEKLFF.